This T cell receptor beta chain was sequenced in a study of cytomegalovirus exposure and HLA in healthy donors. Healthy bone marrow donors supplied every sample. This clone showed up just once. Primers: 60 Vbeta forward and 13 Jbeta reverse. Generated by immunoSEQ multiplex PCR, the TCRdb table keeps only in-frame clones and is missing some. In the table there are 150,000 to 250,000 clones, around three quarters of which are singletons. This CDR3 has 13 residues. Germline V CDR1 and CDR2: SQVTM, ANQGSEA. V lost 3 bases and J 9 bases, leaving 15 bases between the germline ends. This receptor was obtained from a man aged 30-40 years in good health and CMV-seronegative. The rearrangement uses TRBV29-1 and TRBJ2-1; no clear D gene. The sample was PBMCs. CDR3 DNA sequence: TGCAGCGTTGAGGGTCTAGGTCAAAGTGAGCAGTTCTTC. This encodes CSVEGLGQSEQFF.